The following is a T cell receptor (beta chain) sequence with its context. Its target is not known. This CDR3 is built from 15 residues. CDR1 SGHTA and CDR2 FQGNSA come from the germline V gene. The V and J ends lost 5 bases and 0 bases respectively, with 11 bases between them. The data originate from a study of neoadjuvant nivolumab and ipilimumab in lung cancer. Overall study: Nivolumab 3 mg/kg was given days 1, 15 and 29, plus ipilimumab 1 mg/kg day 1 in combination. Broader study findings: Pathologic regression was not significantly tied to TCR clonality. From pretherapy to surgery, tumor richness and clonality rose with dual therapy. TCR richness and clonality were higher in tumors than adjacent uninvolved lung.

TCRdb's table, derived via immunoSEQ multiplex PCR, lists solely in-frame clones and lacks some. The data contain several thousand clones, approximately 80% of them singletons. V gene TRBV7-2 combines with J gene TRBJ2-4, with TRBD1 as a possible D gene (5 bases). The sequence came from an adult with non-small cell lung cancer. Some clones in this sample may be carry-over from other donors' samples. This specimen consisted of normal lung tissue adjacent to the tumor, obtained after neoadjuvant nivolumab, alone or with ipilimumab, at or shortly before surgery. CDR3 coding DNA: TGTGCCAGCAGCCTGACAGTACTAGCCAAAAACATTCAGTACTTC. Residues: CASSLTVLAKNIQYF.